This TCR beta chain was found in a study of cytomegalovirus exposure and HLA in healthy donors. PCR used 60 Vbeta primers and 13 Jbeta primers. The assay was immunoSEQ multiplex PCR, and TCRdb's table has in-frame clones only and misses some. The sample yields 100,000 or so clones, around three quarters seen once. This CDR3 is 16 amino acids long. Germline V gives CDR1 SGDLS, CDR2 YYNGEE. The junction had 7 bases not matched to a gene; V was cut back by 0 bases and J by 2 bases. The receptor comes from a female donor in good health and CMV-seropositive. The V and J genes are TRBV9 and TRBJ2-7, with 8 bases aligning to TRBD1. Sample: PBMCs. CDR3 loop: CASSVAGTGGPYEQYF. CDR3 sequence (DNA): TGTGCCAGCAGCGTAGCCGGGACAGGAGGTCCCTACGAGCAGTACTTC.